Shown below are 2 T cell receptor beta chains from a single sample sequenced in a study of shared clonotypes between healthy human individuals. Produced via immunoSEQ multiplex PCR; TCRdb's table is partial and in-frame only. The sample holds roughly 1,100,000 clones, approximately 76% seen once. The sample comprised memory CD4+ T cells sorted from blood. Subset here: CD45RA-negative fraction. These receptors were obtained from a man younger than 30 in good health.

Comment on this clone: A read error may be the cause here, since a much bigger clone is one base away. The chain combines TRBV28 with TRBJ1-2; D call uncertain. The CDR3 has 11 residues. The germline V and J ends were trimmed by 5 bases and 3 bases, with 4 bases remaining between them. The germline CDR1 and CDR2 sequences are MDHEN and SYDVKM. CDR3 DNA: TGTGCCAGCAGTGTAGACTATGGCTACACCTTC. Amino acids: CASSVDYGYTF.

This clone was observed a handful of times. CDR3 coding DNA: TGTGCCTGGAGCGCAACTAGCGACAGGCCGAGGCATTTT. Residues: CAWSATSDRPRHF. This chain uses TRBV30 with TRBJ1-5, with a possible D match to TRBD1 (6 bases). This CDR3 is built from 13 residues. Between the trimmed V and J ends, which lost 3 bases and 15 bases, there was a span of 21 bases. Germline CDR1 and CDR2: GTSNPN and SVGIG (reference sequence).